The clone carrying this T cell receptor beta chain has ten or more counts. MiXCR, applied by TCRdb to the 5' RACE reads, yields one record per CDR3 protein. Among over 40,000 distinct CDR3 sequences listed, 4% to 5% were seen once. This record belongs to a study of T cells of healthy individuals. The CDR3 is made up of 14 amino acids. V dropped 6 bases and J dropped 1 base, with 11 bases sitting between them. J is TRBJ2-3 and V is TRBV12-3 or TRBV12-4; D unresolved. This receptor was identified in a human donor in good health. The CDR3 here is CASSPSQGTDTQYF. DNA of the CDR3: TGTGCCAGCAGCCCATCTCAGGGCACAGATACGCAGTATTTT.